These T cell receptor beta chains were read from a single sample in a study of blood T cell repertoires in COVID-19. The data were produced by immunoSEQ multiplex PCR, yet TCRdb's version contains in-frame clones alone and is incomplete. The sample consists of 200,000 to 300,000 clones, about 86% of them appearing once. The sequenced material came from peripheral blood. The receptor source for this set is a man at least 80 years old with acute or convalescent COVID-19. Each CDR3 is given with its conserved first and last residue. A D gene is named only where the DNA matches it firmly. Expanded clones get a size class; other rows say once, few or many, or leave the size out.

CDR3aa | CDR3nt | d_gene | j_gene | abundance | v_gene
CASSQSAQGPFADEAFF | TGCGCCAGCAGTCAATCGGCCCAGGGGCCGTTCGCTGATGAAGCTTTCTTT | NA | TRBJ1-1 | NA | TRBV23-1
CASSLGRLAGGTYEQYF | TGCGCCAGCAGCTTGGGAAGACTAGCGGGGGGGACGTACGAGCAGTACTTC | TRBD2 | TRBJ2-7 | NA | TRBV5-1
CASSLGTSYSNQPQHF | TGCGCCAGCAGCCTCGGGACAAGTTATAGCAATCAGCCCCAGCATTTT | NA | TRBJ1-5 | NA | TRBV4-1
CASTPYPSSYNEQFF | TGTGCCAGCACCCCCTACCCGAGCTCCTACAATGAGCAGTTCTTC | NA | TRBJ2-1 | NA | TRBV6-5
CASGMVVSSGGSSYEQYF | TGTGCTAGTGGAATGGTGGTGTCTAGCGGGGGGAGCTCCTACGAGCAGTACTTC | TRBD2 | TRBJ2-7 | NA | TRBV12-5
CATSTRGYGYTF | TGTGCCACCTCAACAAGGGGTTATGGCTACACCTTC | NA | TRBJ1-2 | NA | TRBV30
CASSRSGTSGGPNTGELFF | TGCGCCAGCAGCCGATCCGGGACTAGCGGGGGGCCCAACACCGGGGAGCTGTTTTTT | TRBD2 | TRBJ2-2 | few | TRBV5-1
CASTLPRGSGYTF | TGTGCCAGCACCCTTCCCCGGGGGAGTGGCTACACCTTC | NA | TRBJ1-2 | NA | TRBV28
CASSPDRDSTEAFF | TGTGCCAGCAGCCCGGACAGGGATAGCACTGAAGCTTTCTTT | TRBD1 | TRBJ1-1 | NA | TRBV28
CASSLLMGGLGEQYF | TGCGCCAGCAGCCTCCTCATGGGGGGACTGGGCGAGCAGTACTTC | NA | TRBJ2-7 | few | TRBV4-1
CASSLAGRQYF | TGTGCCAGCAGTTTGGCCGGGAGGCAGTACTTC | NA | TRBJ2-7 | NA | TRBV28
CASSFAGVYEQYF | TGTGCCAGCAGCTTCGCAGGGGTCTACGAGCAGTACTTC | NA | TRBJ2-7 | NA | TRBV7-2
CASSFFRDRGSGYTF | TGTGCCAGCAGTTTCTTCCGGGACAGGGGAAGTGGCTACACCTTC | TRBD1 | TRBJ1-2 | NA | TRBV6-6
CASSPLSTGGYEQYF | TGTGCCAGTAGCCCCCTGAGCACAGGGGGCTACGAGCAGTACTTC | TRBD1 | TRBJ2-7 | NA | TRBV19
CASKGWGGRQYF | TGTGCCAGCAAAGGTTGGGGAGGTCGGCAGTACTTC | NA | TRBJ2-7 | NA | TRBV7-6
CASSRFTGTGVGNSPLHF | TGTGCCAGCAGCCGCTTCACCGGGACAGGGGTCGGTAATTCACCCCTCCACTTT | TRBD1 | TRBJ1-6 | NA | TRBV5-6
CATSDIRNTEAFF | TGTGCCACCAGTGACATCAGGAACACTGAAGCTTTCTTT | NA | TRBJ1-1 | once | TRBV24-1
CASSQGRGQVYGYTF | TGTGCCAGCAGCCAAGGAAGGGGACAGGTCTATGGCTACACCTTC | TRBD1 | TRBJ1-2 | NA | TRBV3-1/TRBV3-2
CASSYPRDTQYF | TGTGCCAGCAGCTATCCCCGGGATACGCAGTATTTT | NA | TRBJ2-3 | NA | TRBV12-3/TRBV12-4
CATSRDRQGSNQPQHF | TGTGCCACCAGCAGAGATCGACAGGGAAGCAATCAGCCCCAGCATTTT | TRBD1 | TRBJ1-5 | NA | TRBV15
CASTRQGSNSPLHF | TGTGCCAGCACCCGACAGGGGTCGAATTCACCCCTCCACTTT | TRBD1 | TRBJ1-6 | NA | TRBV6-6
CASSWDSRNEKLFF | TGTGCCAGCAGCTGGGACAGTAGAAACGAAAAACTGTTTTTT | TRBD1 | TRBJ1-4 | few | TRBV11-2
CASSRFRATYEQYF | TGTGCCAGCAGCCGATTCAGGGCCACCTACGAGCAGTACTTC | NA | TRBJ2-7 | NA | TRBV11-2
CASSLGTGANVLTF | TGTGCCAGCAGTTTAGGCACTGGGGCCAACGTCCTGACTTTC | NA | TRBJ2-6 | NA | TRBV28
CASSPRLGAQYF | TGTGCCAGCAGTCCGCGACTAGGCGCGCAGTACTTC | NA | TRBJ2-7 | NA | TRBV28
CASSFGQGDPNSPLHF | TGTGCCAGCAGCTTCGGACAGGGGGATCCTAATTCACCCCTCCACTTT | TRBD1 | TRBJ1-6 | once | TRBV5-4
CASSFPGDRAQHF | TGTGCCAGCAGTTTCCCCGGGGACAGAGCCCAGCATTTT | TRBD1 | TRBJ1-5 | NA | TRBV28
CASSPTALEAFF | TGTGCCAGCTCACCAACAGCATTGGAAGCTTTCTTT | NA | TRBJ1-1 | NA | TRBV18
CASRYGTGGNTEAFF | TGTGCCAGCAGGTACGGGACAGGGGGCAACACTGAAGCTTTCTTT | TRBD1 | TRBJ1-1 | NA | TRBV2
CASSLAGGRETEAFF | TGCGCCAGCAGCTTGGCGGGGGGGCGAGAGACTGAAGCTTTCTTT | NA | TRBJ1-1 | NA | TRBV5-1
CSASMTGLAEKLFF | TGCAGTGCTAGTATGACAGGGTTGGCTGAAAAACTGTTTTTT | TRBD1 | TRBJ1-4 | NA | TRBV20-1
CASSEDRTNSPLHF | TGTGCCAGCAGTGAAGACAGGACAAATTCACCCCTCCACTTT | NA | TRBJ1-6 | NA | TRBV2
CAWSVHTGVYGYTF | TGTGCCTGGAGTGTACACACGGGGGTCTATGGCTACACCTTC | NA | TRBJ1-2 | NA | TRBV30
CASSQTRAEQYF | TGTGCCAGCAGTCAAACCAGGGCCGAGCAGTACTTC | NA | TRBJ2-7 | NA | TRBV14
CSAGTGYEQYF | TGCAGTGCTGGGACAGGGTACGAGCAGTACTTC | TRBD1 | TRBJ2-7 | NA | TRBV20-1
CASSPSGSSYNSPLHF | TGCGCCAGCAGCCCATCCGGGAGCTCCTATAATTCACCCCTCCACTTT | NA | TRBJ1-6 | NA | TRBV5-1
CASSSIAGGSTDTQYF | TGCGCCAGCAGCTCGATAGCGGGAGGGAGCACAGATACGCAGTATTTT | TRBD2 | TRBJ2-3 | NA | TRBV5-1
CASSGTSGANVLTF | TGTGCCAGCAGTGGCACCTCTGGGGCCAACGTCCTGACTTTC | NA | TRBJ2-6 | many | TRBV28
CASSPGVGARLSGANVLTF | TGCGCCAGCAGCCCGGGAGTTGGAGCGAGGCTCTCTGGGGCCAACGTCCTGACTTTC | NA | TRBJ2-6 | NA | TRBV5-1
CASSSGQGNYGYTF | TGTGCCAGCAGTTCCGGACAGGGGAACTATGGCTACACCTTC | TRBD1 | TRBJ1-2 | NA | TRBV27
CASFPRGTGNTIYF | TGTGCCAGCTTCCCCAGGGGGACTGGAAACACCATATATTTT | TRBD1 | TRBJ1-3 | few | TRBV6-5
CASSKPGVKLNTF | TGTGCCAGCAGTAAACCGGGAGTAAAACTCAACACCTTC | NA | TRBJ1-2 | NA | TRBV12-3/TRBV12-4